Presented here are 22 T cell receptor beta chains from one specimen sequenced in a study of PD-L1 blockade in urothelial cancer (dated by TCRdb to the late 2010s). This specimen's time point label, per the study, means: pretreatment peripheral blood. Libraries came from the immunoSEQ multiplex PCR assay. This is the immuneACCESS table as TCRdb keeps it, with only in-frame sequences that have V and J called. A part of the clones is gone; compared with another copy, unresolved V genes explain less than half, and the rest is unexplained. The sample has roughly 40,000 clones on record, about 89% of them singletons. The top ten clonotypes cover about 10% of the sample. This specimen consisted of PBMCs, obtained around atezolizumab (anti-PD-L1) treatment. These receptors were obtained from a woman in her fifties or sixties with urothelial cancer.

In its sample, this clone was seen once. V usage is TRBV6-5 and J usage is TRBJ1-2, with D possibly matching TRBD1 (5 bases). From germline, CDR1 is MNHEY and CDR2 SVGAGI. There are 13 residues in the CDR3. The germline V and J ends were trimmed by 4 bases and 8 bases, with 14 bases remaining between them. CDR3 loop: CASSSRSSGGYTF. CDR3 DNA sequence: TGTGCCAGCAGTTCCCGGTCGTCAGGGGGCTACACCTTC.

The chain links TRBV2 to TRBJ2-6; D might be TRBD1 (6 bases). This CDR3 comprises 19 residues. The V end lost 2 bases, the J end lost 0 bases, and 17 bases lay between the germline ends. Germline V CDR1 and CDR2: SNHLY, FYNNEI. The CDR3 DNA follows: TGTGCCAGCAGTGAACGTCTTGGCAGGGGAAGCTCTGGGGCCAACGTCCTGACTTTC. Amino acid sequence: CASSERLGRGSSGANVLTF.

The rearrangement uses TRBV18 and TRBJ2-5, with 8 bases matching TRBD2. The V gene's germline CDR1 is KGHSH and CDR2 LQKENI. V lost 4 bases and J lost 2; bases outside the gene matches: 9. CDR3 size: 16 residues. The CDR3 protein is CASSQSLTSGQETQYF. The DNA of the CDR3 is TGTGCCAGCTCACAAAGTCTCACTAGCGGACAAGAGACCCAGTACTTC. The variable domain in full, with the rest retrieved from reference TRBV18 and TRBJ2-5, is NAGVMQNPRHLVRRRGQEARLRCSPMKGHSHVYWYRQLPEEGLKFMVYLQKENIIDESGMPKERFSAEFPKEGPSILRIQQVVRGDSAAYFCASSQSLTSGQETQYFGPGTRLLVL.

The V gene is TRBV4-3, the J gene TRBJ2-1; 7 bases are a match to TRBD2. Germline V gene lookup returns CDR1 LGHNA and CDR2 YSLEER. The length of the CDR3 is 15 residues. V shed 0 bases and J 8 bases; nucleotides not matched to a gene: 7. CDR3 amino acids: CASSQDVGSGDEQFF. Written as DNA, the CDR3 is TGCGCCAGCAGCCAAGATGTGGGAAGCGGGGATGAGCAGTTCTTC.

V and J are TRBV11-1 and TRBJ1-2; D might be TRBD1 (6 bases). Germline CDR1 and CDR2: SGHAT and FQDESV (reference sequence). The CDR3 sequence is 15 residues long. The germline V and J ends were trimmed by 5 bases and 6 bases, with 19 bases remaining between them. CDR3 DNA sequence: TGTGCCAGCAGCGAAGGGGGACAATACCGAAATGGCTACACCTTC. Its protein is CASSEGGQYRNGYTF.

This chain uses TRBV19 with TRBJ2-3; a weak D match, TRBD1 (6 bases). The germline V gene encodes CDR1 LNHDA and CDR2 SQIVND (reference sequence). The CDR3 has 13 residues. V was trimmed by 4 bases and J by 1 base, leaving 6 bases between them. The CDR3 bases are TGTGCCAGTAGTAAGGGGGGCACAGATACGCAGTATTTT. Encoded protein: CASSKGGTDTQYF. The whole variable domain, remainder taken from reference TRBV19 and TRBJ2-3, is DGGITQSPKYLFRKEGQNVTLSCEQNLNHDAMYWYRQDPGQGLRLIYYSQIVNDFQKGDIAEGYSVSREKKESFPLTVTSAQKNPTAFYLCASSKGGTDTQYFGPGTRLTVL.

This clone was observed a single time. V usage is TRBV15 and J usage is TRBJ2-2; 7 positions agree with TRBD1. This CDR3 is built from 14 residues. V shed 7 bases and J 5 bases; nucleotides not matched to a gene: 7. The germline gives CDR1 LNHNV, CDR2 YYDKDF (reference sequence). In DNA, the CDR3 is TGTGCCACCACCACCGGGACAGCAACCGGGGAGCTGTTTTTT. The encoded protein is CATTTGTATGELFF.

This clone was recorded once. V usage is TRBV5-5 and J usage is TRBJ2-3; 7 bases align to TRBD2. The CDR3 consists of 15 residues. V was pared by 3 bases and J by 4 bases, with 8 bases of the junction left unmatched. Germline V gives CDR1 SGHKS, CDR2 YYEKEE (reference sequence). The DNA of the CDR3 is TGTGCCAGCAGCTCCCAGACTAGCTGGGCAGATACGCAGTATTTT. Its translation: CASSSQTSWADTQYF.

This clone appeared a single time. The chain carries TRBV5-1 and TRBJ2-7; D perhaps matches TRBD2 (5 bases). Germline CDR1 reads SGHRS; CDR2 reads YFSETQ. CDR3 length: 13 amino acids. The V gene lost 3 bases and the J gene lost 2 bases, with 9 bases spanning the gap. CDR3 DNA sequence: TGCGCCAGCAGCTCCCAGGAGGCCTACGAGCAGTACTTC. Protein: CASSSQEAYEQYF.

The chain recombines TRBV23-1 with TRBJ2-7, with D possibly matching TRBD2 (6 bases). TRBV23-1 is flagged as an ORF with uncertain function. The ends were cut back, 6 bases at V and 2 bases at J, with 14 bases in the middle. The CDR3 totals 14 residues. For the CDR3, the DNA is TGCGCCAGCAGACCGGGGGACCCAGCCTACGAGCAGTACTTC. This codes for CASRPGDPAYEQYF.

In DNA form, the CDR3 reads TGCGCCAGCAGCCCCGCTACCTTGACTAGCGGGAGGGCCGGTGAGCAGTACTTC. Amino acid sequence: CASSPATLTSGRAGEQYF. The rearrangement links TRBV4-1 to TRBJ2-7, with TRBD2 matching over 14 bases. Per the germline V gene, CDR1 is MGHRA and CDR2 is YSYEKL. This CDR3 comprises 18 residues. V dropped 4 bases and J dropped 7; count of bases not matched to a gene: 15.

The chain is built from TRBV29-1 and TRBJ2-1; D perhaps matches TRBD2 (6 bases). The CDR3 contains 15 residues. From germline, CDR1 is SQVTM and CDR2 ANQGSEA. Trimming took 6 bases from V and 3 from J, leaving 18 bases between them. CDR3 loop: CSVDDPGTLYNEQFF. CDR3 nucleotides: TGCAGCGTCGATGATCCCGGGACTCTCTACAATGAGCAGTTCTTC.

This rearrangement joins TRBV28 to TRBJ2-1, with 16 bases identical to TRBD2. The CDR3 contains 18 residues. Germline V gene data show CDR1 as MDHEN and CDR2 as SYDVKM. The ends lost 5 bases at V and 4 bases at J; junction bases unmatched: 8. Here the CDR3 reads CASSLGTSGRGAYNEQFF. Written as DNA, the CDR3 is TGTGCCAGCAGTCTCGGGACTAGCGGGAGGGGGGCTTACAATGAGCAGTTCTTC.

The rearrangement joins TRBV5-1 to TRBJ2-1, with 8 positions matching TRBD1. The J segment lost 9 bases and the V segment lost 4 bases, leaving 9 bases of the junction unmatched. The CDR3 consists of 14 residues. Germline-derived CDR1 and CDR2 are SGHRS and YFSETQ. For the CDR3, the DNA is TGCGCCAGCAGCGGACAGGGCAAGAGGGCTGAGCAGTTCTTC. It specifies CASSGQGKRAEQFF.

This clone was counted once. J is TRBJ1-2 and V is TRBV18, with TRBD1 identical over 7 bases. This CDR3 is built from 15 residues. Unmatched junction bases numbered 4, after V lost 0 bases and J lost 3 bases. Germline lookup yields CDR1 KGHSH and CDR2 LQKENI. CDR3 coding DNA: TGTGCCAGCTCACCACCGGGCAGGGGGGACTATGGCTACACCTTC. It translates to CASSPPGRGDYGYTF.

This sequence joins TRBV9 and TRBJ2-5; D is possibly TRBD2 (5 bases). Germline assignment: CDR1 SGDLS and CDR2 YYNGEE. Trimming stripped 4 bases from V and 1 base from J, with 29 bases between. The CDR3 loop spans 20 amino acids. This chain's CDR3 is CASSSSRRVTRWAAQETQYF. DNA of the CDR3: TGTGCCAGCAGCTCCTCTCGGCGGGTAACAAGGTGGGCAGCCCAAGAGACCCAGTACTTC.

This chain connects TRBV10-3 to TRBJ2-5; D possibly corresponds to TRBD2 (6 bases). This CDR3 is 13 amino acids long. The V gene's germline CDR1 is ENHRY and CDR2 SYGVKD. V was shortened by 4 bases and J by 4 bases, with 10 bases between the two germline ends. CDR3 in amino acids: CAISGGVLETQYF. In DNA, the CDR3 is TGTGCCATCAGTGGGGGGGTGCTAGAGACCCAGTACTTC.

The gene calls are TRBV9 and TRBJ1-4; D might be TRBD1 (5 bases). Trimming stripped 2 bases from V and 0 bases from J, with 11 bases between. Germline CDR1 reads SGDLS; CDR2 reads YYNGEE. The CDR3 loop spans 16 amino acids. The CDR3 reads CASSVRSTATNEKLFF. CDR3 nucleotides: TGTGCCAGCAGCGTGCGATCGACAGCAACTAATGAAAAACTGTTTTTT. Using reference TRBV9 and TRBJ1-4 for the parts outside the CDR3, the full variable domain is DSGVTQTPKHLITATGQRVTLRCSPRSGDLSVYWYQQSLDQGLQFLIQYYNGEERAKGNILERFSAQQFPDLHSELNLSSLELGDSALYFCASSVRSTATNEKLFFGSGTQLSVL.

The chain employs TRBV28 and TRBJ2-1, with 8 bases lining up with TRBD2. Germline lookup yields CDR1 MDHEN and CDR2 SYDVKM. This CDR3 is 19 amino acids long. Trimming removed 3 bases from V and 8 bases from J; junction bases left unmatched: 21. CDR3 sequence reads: CASSFLGGAPRAGVDEQFF. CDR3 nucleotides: TGTGCCAGCAGTTTTTTGGGGGGGGCGCCCCGAGCGGGAGTAGATGAGCAGTTCTTC.

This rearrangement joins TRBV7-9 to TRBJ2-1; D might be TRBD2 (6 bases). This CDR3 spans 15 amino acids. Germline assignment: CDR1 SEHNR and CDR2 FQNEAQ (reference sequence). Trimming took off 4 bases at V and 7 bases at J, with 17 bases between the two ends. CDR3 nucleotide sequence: TGTGCCAGCAGCTACGGAGGTAGCGGCACTAATGAGCAGTTCTTC. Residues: CASSYGGSGTNEQFF.

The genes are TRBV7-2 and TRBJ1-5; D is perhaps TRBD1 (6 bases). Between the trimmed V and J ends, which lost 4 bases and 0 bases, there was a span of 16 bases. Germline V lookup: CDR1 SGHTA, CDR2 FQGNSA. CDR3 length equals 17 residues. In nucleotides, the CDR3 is TGTGCCAGCAGCTCACAGGGATCGAGATATAGCAATCAGCCCCAGCATTTT. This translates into CASSSQGSRYSNQPQHF.

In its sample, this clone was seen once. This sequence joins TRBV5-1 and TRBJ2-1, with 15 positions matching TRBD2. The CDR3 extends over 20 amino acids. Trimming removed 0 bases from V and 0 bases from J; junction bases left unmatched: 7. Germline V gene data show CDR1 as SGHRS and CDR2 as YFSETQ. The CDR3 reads CASSLAGLAGGVSSYNEQFF. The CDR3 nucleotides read TGCGCCAGCAGCTTGGCGGGACTAGCGGGAGGTGTGAGCTCCTACAATGAGCAGTTCTTC. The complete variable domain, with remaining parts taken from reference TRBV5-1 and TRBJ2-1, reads KAGVTQTPRYLIKTRGQQVTLSCSPISGHRSVSWYQQTPGQGLQFLFEYFSETQRNKGNFPGRFSGRQFSNSRSEMNVSTLELGDSALYLCASSLAGLAGGVSSYNEQFFGPGTRLTVL.